Here is one T cell receptor beta chain with its context. Its antigen is not identified. V dropped 6 bases and J dropped 5 bases, with 11 bases sitting between them. The CDR3 is made up of 13 amino acids. CDR1 is SNHLY and CDR2 is FYNNEI in the germline V gene. An Oncomine TCR Beta short-read assay was used to sequence the DNA from cultured CD4+ T cells. TCRdb reanalysed the PCR reads using MiXCR and keeps one entry per CDR3 protein. The repertoire holds about 17,000 distinct CDR3 sequences, roughly three fifths seen once, with less than 5.5% in the top ten. The treatment: roughly 10-day PBMC culture with coronavirus spike peptide pools or control peptides (ViraFEST assay). With roughly 10 ug/ml peptide pools and approximately 10 IU/ml IL-2, PBMCs were cultured at approximately 2 million per well. The data are from a study of vaccination and CD4 T cells after COVID-19. As for the study in general: Cells received overlapping spike peptides from SARS-CoV-2, HCoV-NL63, HCoV-OC43 and HCoV-229E as stimulation. General study points: Spike mono-reactivity applied to 304 of 307 vaccine-specific clones detected in convalescent patients. Apart from involving relatively few convalescent patients, the work omitted early post-infection timepoints.

The chain uses TRBV2 and TRBJ2-4, with D hard to call. The TCR sequence derives from a human donor who had recovered from COVID-19. This specimen consisted of CD4+ T cells from blood, cultured in vitro, obtained after SARS-CoV-2 vaccination. CDR3 in DNA: TGTGCCAGCAGCGGCTTACCCCAAAACATTCAGTACTTC. It encodes CASSGLPQNIQYF.